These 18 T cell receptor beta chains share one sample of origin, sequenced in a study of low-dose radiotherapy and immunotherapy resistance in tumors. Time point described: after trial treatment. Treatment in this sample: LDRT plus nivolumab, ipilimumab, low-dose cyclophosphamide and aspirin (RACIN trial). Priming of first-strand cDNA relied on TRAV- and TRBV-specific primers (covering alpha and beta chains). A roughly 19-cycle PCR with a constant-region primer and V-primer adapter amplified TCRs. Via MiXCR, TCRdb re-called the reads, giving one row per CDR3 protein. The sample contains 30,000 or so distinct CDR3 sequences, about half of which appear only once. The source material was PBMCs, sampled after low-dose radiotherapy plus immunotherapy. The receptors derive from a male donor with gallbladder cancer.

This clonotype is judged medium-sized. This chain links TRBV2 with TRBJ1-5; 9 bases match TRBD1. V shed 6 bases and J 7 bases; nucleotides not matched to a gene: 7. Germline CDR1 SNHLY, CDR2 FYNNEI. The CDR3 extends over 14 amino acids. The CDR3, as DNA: TGTGCCAGCAGCCCGGACAGGGGCGCCCAGCCCCAGCATTTT. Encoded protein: CASSPDRGAQPQHF.

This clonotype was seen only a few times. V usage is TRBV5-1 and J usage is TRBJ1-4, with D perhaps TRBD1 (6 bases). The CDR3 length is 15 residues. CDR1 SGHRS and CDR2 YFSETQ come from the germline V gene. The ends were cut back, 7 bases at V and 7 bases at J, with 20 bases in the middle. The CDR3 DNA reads TGCGCCAGCTCCCCCGCTGGGGGCGATGGTGAAAAACTGTTTTTT. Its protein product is CASSPAGGDGEKLFF.

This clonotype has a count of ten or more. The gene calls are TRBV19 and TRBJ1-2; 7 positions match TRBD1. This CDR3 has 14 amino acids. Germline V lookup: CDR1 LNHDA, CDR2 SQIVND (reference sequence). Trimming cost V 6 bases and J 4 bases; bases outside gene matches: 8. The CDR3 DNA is TGTGCCAGTAGCCCCCGGGACAGACGCTATGGCTACACCTTC. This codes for CASSPRDRRYGYTF. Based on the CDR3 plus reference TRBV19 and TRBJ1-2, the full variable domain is DGGITQSPKYLFRKEGQNVTLSCEQNLNHDAMYWYRQDPGQGLRLIYYSQIVNDFQKGDIAEGYSVSREKKESFPLTVTSAQKNPTAFYLCASSPRDRRYGYTFGSGTRLTVV.

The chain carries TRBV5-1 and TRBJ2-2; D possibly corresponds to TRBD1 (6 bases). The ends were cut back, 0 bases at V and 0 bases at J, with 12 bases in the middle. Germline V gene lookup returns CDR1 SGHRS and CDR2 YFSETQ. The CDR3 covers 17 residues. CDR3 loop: CASSLGRGVANTGELFF. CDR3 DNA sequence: TGCGCCAGCAGCTTGGGCAGGGGAGTTGCGAACACCGGGGAGCTGTTTTTT.

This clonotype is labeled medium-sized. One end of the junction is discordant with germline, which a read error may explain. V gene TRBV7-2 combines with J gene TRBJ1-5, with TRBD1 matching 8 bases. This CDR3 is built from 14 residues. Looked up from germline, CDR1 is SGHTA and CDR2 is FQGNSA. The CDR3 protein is CASSPGQGNQPQHF. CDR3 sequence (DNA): TGCGCCAGCAGCCCGGGACAGGGCAATCAGCCCCAGCATTTT.

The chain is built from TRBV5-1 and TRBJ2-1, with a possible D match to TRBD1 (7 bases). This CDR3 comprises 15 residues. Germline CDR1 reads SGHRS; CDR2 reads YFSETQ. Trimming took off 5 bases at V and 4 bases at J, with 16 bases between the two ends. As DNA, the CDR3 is TGCGCCAGCAGTGGGGCAGGGGGGTCTTACAATGAGCAGTTCTTC. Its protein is CASSGAGGSYNEQFF.

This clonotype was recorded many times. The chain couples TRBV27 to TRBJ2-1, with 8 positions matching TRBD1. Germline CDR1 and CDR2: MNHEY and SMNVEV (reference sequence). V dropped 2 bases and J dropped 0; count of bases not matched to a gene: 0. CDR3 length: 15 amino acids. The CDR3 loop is CASSLQGASYNEQFF. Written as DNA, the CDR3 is TGTGCCAGCAGTTTACAGGGGGCCTCCTACAATGAGCAGTTCTTC.

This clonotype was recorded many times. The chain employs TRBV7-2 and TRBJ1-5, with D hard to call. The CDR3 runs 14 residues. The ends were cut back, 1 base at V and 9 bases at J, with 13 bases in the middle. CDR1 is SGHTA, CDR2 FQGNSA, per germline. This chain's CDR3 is CASSLVPAVWPQHF. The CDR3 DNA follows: TGTGCCAGCAGCTTAGTCCCGGCGGTTTGGCCCCAGCATTTT.

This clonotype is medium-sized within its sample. This chain's CDR3 is CSASGTRNTGELFF. For the CDR3, the DNA is TGCAGTGCTTCAGGGACTAGGAACACCGGGGAGCTGTTTTTT. The chain recombines TRBV20-1 with TRBJ2-2; TRBD2 agrees at 8 bases. CDR1 is DFQATT and CDR2 is SNEGSKA in the germline V gene (reference sequence). The trim removed 5 bases at V and 1 base at J, leaving 3 bases unmatched. The CDR3 sequence is 14 residues long.

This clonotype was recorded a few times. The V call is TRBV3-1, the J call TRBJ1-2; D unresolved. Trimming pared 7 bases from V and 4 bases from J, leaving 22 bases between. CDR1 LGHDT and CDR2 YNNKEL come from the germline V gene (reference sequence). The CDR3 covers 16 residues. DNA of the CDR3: TGTGCCAGCAACAGAGCGGGTGACTCCTCGTCCTATGGCTACACCTTC. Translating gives CASNRAGDSSSYGYTF.

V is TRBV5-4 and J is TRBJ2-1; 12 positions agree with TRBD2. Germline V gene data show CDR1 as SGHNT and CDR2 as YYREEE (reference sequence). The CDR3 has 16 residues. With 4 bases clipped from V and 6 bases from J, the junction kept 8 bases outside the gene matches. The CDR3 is CASSPRLAGALNEQFF. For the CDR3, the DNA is TGTGCCAGCAGCCCACGACTAGCGGGGGCCCTCAATGAGCAGTTCTTC.

The chain's CDR3 is CASSLPGRLNSPLHF. The CDR3 bases are TGTGCCAGCAGTTTACCAGGGCGGTTAAATTCACCCCTCCACTTT. The rearrangement links TRBV28 to TRBJ1-6, with D perhaps TRBD1 (5 bases). Germline V gene lookup returns CDR1 MDHEN and CDR2 SYDVKM. The CDR3 sequence is 15 residues long. With 2 bases removed from V and 7 bases from J, the gap between germline ends came to 12 bases. Based on the CDR3 plus reference TRBV28 and TRBJ1-6, the full variable domain is DVKVTQSSRYLVKRTGEKVFLECVQDMDHENMFWYRQDPGLGLRLIYFSYDVKMKEKGDIPEGYSVSREKKERFSLILESASTNQTSMYLCASSLPGRLNSPLHFGNGTRLTVT.

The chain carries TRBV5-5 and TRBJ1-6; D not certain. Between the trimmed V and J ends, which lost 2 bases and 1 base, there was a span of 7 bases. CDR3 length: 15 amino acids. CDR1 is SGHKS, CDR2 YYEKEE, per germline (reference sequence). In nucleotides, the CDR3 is TGTGCCAGCAGCTTCGTGGGTTCCTATAATTCACCCCTCCACTTT. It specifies CASSFVGSYNSPLHF.

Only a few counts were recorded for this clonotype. The CDR3 loop is CASSISSVAGQGGYEQYF. The CDR3, as DNA: TGTGCCAGTAGTATATCATCGGTGGCGGGACAGGGGGGATACGAGCAGTACTTC. The chain links TRBV19 to TRBJ2-7; TRBD1 aligns across 11 bases. The CDR3 is 18 residues long. V trimming: 2 bases; J trimming: 4 bases; junction bases outside the gene matches: 13. Germline V gene lookup returns CDR1 LNHDA and CDR2 SQIVND (reference sequence).

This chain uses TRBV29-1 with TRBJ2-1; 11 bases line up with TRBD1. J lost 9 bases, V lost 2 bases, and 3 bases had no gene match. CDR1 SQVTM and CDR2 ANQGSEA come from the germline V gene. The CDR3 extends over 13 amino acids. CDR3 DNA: TGCAGCGTTGAACGGACAGGGGGCGGTGAGCAGTTCTTC. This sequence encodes CSVERTGGGEQFF.

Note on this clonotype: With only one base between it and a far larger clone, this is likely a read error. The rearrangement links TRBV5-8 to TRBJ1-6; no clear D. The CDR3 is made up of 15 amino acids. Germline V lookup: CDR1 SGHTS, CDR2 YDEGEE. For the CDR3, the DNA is TGCGCCAGCAGGTTGGACCGGTTTCCCAATTCACCCCTCCACTTT. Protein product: CASRLDRFPNSPLHF.

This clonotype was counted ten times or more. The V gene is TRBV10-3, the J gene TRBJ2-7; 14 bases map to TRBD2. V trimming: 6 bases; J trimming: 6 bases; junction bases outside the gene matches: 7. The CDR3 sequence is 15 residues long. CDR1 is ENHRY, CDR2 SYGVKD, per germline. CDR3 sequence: CAIRLDGTSGSEQYF. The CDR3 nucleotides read TGTGCCATCAGGTTAGATGGGACTAGCGGGAGCGAGCAGTACTTC.

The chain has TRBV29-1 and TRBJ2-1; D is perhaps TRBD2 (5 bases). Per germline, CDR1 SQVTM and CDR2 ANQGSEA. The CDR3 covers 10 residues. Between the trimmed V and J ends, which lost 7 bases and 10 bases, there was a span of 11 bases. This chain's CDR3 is CSALTGEQFF. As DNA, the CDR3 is TGCAGCGCCTTGACGGGGGAGCAGTTCTTC.